The 16 T cell receptor beta chains listed next were all sequenced from one sample in a study of cytomegalovirus exposure and HLA in healthy donors. The PCR made use of 60 Vbeta and 13 Jbeta primers. Repertoires were generated with immunoSEQ multiplex PCR, while TCRdb's copy carries only in-frame clones and drops some. The data contain hundreds of thousands of clones, about 78% of them singletons. Source material: PBMCs. These receptors were collected from a male donor in good health and CMV-seronegative.

The CDR3 loop reads CASSFDGRAAQFF. DNA for the CDR3: TGTGCCAGCAGCTTCGACGGGAGGGCCGCGCAGTTCTTC. This rearrangement joins TRBV7-2 to TRBJ2-1, with 8 bases matching TRBD2. Germline CDR1 is SGHTA and CDR2 is FQGNSA. V lost 3 bases and J lost 12; bases outside the gene matches: 7. This CDR3 comprises 13 residues.

The chain is built from TRBV7-9 and TRBJ2-4; 11 nucleotides align to TRBD2. Trimming cost V 1 base and J 6 bases; bases outside gene matches: 8. The CDR3 sequence is 17 residues long. Germline CDR1 reads SEHNR; CDR2 reads FQNEAQ (reference sequence). CDR3 in DNA: TGTGCCAGCAGCTTAGGCCTAGCGGGAGGTACGGGAAACATTCAGTACTTC. Translation gives CASSLGLAGGTGNIQYF.

Comment on this clone: The junction departs from the called germline gene at one end, perhaps through a read error. The CDR3 bases are TGTTCCAGCAGCCTACGAGAGCGGCGGGAGCAGTACTTC. Protein product: CSSSLRERREQYF. This chain links TRBV7-9 with TRBJ2-7, with D perhaps TRBD2 (5 bases). The CDR3 consists of 13 residues. Looked up from germline, CDR1 is SEHNR and CDR2 is FQNEAQ (reference sequence).

This chain connects TRBV9 to TRBJ2-3, with a possible D match to TRBD1 (5 bases). V shed 0 bases and J shed 3 bases, with 11 bases lying between them. The CDR3 totals 15 residues. Germline CDR1 reads SGDLS; CDR2 reads YYNGEE. CDR3 bases: TGTGCCAGCAGCGTAGAAGGGGATAGGACAGATACGCAGTATTTT. Protein product: CASSVEGDRTDTQYF.

This clone was recorded only once. CDR3: CASSRLAGSDTGELFF. The CDR3 bases are TGTGCCAGTAGTAGACTAGCGGGAAGCGACACCGGGGAGCTGTTTTTT. The chain links TRBV19 to TRBJ2-2; TRBD2 matches at 11 bases. Germline CDR1 reads LNHDA; CDR2 reads SQIVND (reference sequence). This CDR3 is 16 amino acids long. Trimming cost V 4 bases and J 3 bases; bases outside gene matches: 4.

CDR3 residues: CASMTGTGSISRFF. Here the CDR3 DNA reads TGTGCCAGCATGACCGGGACAGGGTCCATCAGCCGGTTCTTC. J is TRBJ2-1 and V is TRBV2, with TRBD1 matching 9 bases. Losses at the gene ends were 7 bases for V and 15 bases for J; bases not matched to a gene: 16. CDR1 is SNHLY and CDR2 is FYNNEI in the germline V gene. This CDR3 spans 14 amino acids.

This chain connects TRBV7-2 to TRBJ1-1; 8 bases fit TRBD1. With 5 bases clipped from V and 2 bases from J, the junction kept 7 bases outside the gene matches. The CDR3 totals 15 residues. CDR1 and CDR2 from the germline V gene are SGHTA and FQGNSA. The CDR3 region has the DNA TGTGCCAGCAGCCGGGACAGGAGTGTAAACACTGAAGCTTTCTTT. Translation: CASSRDRSVNTEAFF. The full variable domain, completed using reference TRBV7-2 and TRBJ1-1, is GAGVSQSPSNKVTEKGKDVELRCDPISGHTALYWYRQSLGQGLEFLIYFQGNSAPDKSGLPSDRFSAERTGGSVSTLTIQRTQQEDSAVYLCASSRDRSVNTEAFFGQGTRLTVV.

The chain recombines TRBV9 with TRBJ2-7; 8 nucleotides align to TRBD2. Germline V gene data show CDR1 as SGDLS and CDR2 as YYNGEE. The CDR3 covers 15 residues. V gave up 0 bases and J gave up 2 bases; unmatched junction bases: 4. The CDR3 is CASSVGGSGAYEQYF. The CDR3 nucleotides are TGTGCCAGCAGCGTAGGGGGTAGCGGGGCCTACGAGCAGTACTTC. Supplemented by reference TRBV9 and TRBJ2-7, the full variable domain reads DSGVTQTPKHLITATGQRVTLRCSPRSGDLSVYWYQQSLDQGLQFLIQYYNGEERAKGNILERFSAQQFPDLHSELNLSSLELGDSALYFCASSVGGSGAYEQYFGPGTRLTVT.

The rearrangement links TRBV27 to TRBJ2-7; the match to TRBD1 covers 8 bases. The V gene's germline CDR1 is MNHEY and CDR2 SMNVEV (reference sequence). The CDR3 has 15 amino acids. V gave up 5 bases and J gave up 4 bases; unmatched junction bases: 10. As DNA, the CDR3 is TGTGCCAGCAGTCCAACGGACAGGGTGGTGTACGAGCAGTACTTC. Encoded protein: CASSPTDRVVYEQYF.

The rearrangement links TRBV5-6 to TRBJ1-2; D might be TRBD1 (5 bases). The CDR3 has 15 amino acids. V gave up 2 bases and J gave up 2 bases, with 13 bases separating them. Germline V gene sequence: CDR1 SGHDT, CDR2 YYEEEE. The CDR3 DNA follows: TGTGCCAGCAGCTTAACGGGACTGATGAACTATGGCTACACCTTC. The encoded protein is CASSLTGLMNYGYTF. The variable domain in full, completed from reference TRBV5-6 and TRBJ1-2, reads DAGVTQSPTHLIKTRGQQVTLRCSPKSGHDTVSWYQQALGQGPQFIFQYYEEEERQRGNFPDRFSGHQFPNYSSELNVNALLLGDSALYLCASSLTGLMNYGYTFGSGTRLTVV.

The CDR3 bases are TGTGCCAGCAGCTTAAGAAGAATCACTAGCGGGGACAATGAGCAGTTCTTC. This translates into CASSLRRITSGDNEQFF. This chain uses TRBV7-3 with TRBJ2-1; 10 positions agree with TRBD2. The CDR3 loop spans 17 amino acids. Germline V gives CDR1 SGHTA, CDR2 FQGTGA. V lost 1 base to trimming and J lost 5 bases; unmatched junction nucleotides: 8.

This chain links TRBV4-1 with TRBJ1-5; a possible D gene is TRBD1 (6 bases). The germline V gene has CDR1 MGHRA and CDR2 YSYEKL. Deletions cut 2 bases from V and 4 bases from J, with 9 bases between. The CDR3 contains 14 residues. The CDR3 region has the DNA TGCGCCAGCAGCCAACAGGGGTCGAATCAGCCCCAGCATTTT. Translated, it gives CASSQQGSNQPQHF.

This chain links TRBV4-1 with TRBJ1-2, with a possible D match to TRBD1 (6 bases). This CDR3 is built from 17 residues. Germline V gene sequence: CDR1 MGHRA, CDR2 YSYEKL. The germline V and J ends were trimmed by 1 base and 5 bases, with 20 bases remaining between them. The CDR3 sequence is CASSQVETGLPSYGYTF. As DNA, the CDR3 is TGCGCCAGCAGCCAAGTGGAGACAGGCCTTCCATCGTATGGCTACACCTTC.

This clone appeared a single time. The V and J genes are TRBV14 and TRBJ2-5; 8 bases match TRBD2. Germline V gene lookup returns CDR1 SGHDN and CDR2 FVKESK. The CDR3 spans 13 residues. V gave up 1 base and J gave up 5 bases; unmatched junction bases: 0. Written as DNA, the CDR3 is TGTGCCAGCAGCCAAGGCGGGAGGGAGACCCAGTACTTC. Translating it yields CASSQGGRETQYF.

The V gene is TRBV28, the J gene TRBJ1-2; 8 bases match TRBD1. The trim removed 7 bases at V and 0 bases at J, leaving 4 bases unmatched. The length of the CDR3 is 14 residues. Germline V gene data show CDR1 as MDHEN and CDR2 as SYDVKM. CDR3 region: CASMGTGSNYGYTF. CDR3 nucleotide sequence: TGTGCCAGCATGGGGACAGGTTCTAACTATGGCTACACCTTC.

The rearrangement uses TRBV4-2 and TRBJ2-5, with 10 positions matching TRBD2. Trimming removed 4 bases from V and 2 bases from J; junction bases left unmatched: 7. The CDR3 runs to 16 residues. Germline CDR1 is LGHNA and CDR2 is YNFKEQ. CDR3: CASSRTSGTPQETQYF. CDR3 DNA sequence: TGTGCCAGCAGCCGAACTAGCGGGACCCCACAAGAGACCCAGTACTTC.